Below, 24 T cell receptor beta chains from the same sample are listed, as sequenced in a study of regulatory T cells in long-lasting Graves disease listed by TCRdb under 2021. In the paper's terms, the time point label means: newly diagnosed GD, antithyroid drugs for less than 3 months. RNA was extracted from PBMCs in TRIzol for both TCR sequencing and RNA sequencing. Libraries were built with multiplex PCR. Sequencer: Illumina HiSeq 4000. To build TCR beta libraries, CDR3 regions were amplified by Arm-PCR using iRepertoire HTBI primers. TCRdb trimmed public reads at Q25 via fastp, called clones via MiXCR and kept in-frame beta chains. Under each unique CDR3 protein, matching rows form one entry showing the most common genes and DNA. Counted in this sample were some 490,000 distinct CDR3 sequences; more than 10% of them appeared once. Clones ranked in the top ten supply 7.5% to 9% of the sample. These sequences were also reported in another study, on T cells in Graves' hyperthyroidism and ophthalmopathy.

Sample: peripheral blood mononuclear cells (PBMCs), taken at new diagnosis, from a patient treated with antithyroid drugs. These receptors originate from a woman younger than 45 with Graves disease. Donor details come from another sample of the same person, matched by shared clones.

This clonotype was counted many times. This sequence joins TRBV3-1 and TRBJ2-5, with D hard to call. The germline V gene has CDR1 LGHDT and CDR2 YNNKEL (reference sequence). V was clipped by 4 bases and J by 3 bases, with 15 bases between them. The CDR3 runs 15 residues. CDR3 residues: CASSLRTVTEETQYF. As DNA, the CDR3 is TGTGCCAGCAGCCTGCGGACCGTAACCGAAGAGACCCAGTACTTC.

CDR3 nucleotide sequence: TGTGCCAGCAGCCAAGAGGGGTCAGACAGGGGGTACACTGAAGCTTTCTTT. It specifies CASSQEGSDRGYTEAFF. The J gene is TRBJ1-1, the V gene TRBV4-2; TRBD1 matches 9 bases. V shed 0 bases, J shed 3 bases, and the junction held 8 bases outside the gene matches. This CDR3 contains 17 residues. From germline, CDR1 is LGHNA and CDR2 YNFKEQ.

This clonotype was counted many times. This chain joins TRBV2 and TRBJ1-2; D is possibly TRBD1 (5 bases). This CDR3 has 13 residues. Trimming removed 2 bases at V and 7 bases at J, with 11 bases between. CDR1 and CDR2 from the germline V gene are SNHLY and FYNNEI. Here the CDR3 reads CASSERRVGGYTF. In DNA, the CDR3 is TGTGCCAGCAGTGAACGCAGGGTGGGTGGCTACACCTTC.

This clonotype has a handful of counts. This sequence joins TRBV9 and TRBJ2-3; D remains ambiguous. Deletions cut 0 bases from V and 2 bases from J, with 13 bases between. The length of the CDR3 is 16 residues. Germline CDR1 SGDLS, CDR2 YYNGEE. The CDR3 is CASSVAPLSDTDTQYF. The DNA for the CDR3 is TGTGCCAGCAGCGTAGCTCCTTTGTCGGACACAGATACGCAGTATTTT.

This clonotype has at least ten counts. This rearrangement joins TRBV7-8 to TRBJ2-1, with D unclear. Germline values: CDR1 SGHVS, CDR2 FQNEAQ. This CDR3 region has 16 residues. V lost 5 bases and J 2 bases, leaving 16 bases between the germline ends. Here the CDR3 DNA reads TGTGCCAGCAGCCCCCTGCGGACCCGACCCTACAATGAGCAGTTCTTC. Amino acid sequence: CASSPLRTRPYNEQFF. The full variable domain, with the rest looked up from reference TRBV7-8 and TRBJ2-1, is GAGVSQSPRYKVAKRGQDVALRCDPISGHVSLFWYQQALGQGPEFLTYFQNEAQLDKSGLPSDRFFAERPEGSVSTLKIQRTQQEDSAVYLCASSPLRTRPYNEQFFGPGTRLTVL.

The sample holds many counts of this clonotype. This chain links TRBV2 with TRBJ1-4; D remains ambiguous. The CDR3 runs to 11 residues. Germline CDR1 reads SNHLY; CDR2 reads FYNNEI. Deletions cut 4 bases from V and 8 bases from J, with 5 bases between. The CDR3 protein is CASSVGEKLFF. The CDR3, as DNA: TGTGCCAGCAGTGTAGGCGAAAAACTGTTTTTT.

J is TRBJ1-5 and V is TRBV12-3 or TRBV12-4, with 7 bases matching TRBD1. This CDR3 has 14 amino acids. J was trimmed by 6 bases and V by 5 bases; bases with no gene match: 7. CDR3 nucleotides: TGTGCCAGCAGTCTTACAGGGGCCCGTCAGCCCCAGCATTTT. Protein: CASSLTGARQPQHF.

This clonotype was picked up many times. The CDR3 here is CASRTPGTDTQYF. The CDR3 DNA reads TGTGCCAGTCGGACCCCAGGGACAGATACGCAGTATTTT. This rearrangement joins TRBV6-1 to TRBJ2-3; a possible D gene is TRBD1 (5 bases). CDR1 is MNHNS, CDR2 SASEGT, per germline. The CDR3 has 13 amino acids. V was shortened by 9 bases and J by 3 bases, with 13 bases between the two germline ends.

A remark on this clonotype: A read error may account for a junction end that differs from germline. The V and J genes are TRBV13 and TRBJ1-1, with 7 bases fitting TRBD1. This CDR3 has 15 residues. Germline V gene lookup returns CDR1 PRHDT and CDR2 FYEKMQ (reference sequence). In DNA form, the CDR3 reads TGTGCCAGCGGCTTATATAGGGGGCGGGTCACTGAAGCTTTCTTT. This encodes CASGLYRGRVTEAFF.

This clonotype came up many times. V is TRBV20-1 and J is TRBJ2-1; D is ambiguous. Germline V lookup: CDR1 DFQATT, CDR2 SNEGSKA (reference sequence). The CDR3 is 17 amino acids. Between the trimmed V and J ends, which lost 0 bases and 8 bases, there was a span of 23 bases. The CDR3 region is CSARDAAGSMTLDEQFF. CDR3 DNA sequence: TGCAGTGCTAGAGATGCGGCCGGGTCCATGACTTTGGATGAGCAGTTCTTC.

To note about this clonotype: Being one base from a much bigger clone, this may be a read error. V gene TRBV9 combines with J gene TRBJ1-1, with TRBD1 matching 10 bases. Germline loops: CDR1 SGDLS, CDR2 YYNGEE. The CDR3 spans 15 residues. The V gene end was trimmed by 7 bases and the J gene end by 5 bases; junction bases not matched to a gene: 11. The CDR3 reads CASGARQGAGTEAFF. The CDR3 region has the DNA TGTGCCAGCGGCGCCAGACAGGGGGCTGGGACTGAAGCTTTCTTT.

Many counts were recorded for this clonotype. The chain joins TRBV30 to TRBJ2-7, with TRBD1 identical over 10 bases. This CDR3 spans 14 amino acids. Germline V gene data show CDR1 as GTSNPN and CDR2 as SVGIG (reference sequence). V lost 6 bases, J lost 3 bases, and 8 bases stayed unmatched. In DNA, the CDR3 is TGTGCCTGTTTCCTCCGGGACAGGGGCTACGAGCAGTACTTC. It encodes CACFLRDRGYEQYF.

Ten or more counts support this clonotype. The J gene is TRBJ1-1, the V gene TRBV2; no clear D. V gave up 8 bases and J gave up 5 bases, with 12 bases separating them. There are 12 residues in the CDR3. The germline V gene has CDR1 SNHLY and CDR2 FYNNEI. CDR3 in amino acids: CASGVGITEAFF. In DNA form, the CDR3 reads TGTGCCAGCGGGGTGGGGATTACTGAAGCTTTCTTT.

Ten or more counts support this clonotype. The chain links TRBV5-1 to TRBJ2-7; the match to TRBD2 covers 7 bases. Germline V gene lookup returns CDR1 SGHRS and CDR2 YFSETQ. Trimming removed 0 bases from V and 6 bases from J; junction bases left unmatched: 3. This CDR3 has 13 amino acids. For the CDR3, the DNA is TGCGCCAGCAGCTTGGCGCGGGGGACCGAGCAGTACTTC. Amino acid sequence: CASSLARGTEQYF.

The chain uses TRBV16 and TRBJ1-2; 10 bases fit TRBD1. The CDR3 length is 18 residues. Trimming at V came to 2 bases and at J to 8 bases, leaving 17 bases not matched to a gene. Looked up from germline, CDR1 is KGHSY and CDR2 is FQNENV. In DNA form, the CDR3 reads TGTGCCAGCAGCCAAGAGGGTGTGACAGGGGGCATGAGCGGAGGCTACACCTTC. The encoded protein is CASSQEGVTGGMSGGYTF.

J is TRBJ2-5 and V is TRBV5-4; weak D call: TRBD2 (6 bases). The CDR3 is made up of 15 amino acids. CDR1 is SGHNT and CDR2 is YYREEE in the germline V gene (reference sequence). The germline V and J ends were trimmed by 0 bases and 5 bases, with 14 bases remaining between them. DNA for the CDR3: TGTGCCAGCAGCTTGGGAGGTTTTAGCGGTGAGACCCAGTACTTC. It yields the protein CASSLGGFSGETQYF.

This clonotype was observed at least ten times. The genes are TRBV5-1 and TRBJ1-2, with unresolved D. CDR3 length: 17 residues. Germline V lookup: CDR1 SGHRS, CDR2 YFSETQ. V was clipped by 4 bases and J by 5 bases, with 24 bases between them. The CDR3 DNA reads TGCGCCAGCAGCCCGCGGCGGACGTTGGATCGGCCGTATGGCTACACCTTC. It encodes CASSPRRTLDRPYGYTF.

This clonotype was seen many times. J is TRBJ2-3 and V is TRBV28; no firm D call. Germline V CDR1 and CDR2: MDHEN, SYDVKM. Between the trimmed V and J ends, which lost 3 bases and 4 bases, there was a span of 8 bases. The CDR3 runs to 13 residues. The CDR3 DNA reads TGTGCCAGCAGTTTTACTCGGCCAGATACGCAGTATTTT. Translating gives CASSFTRPDTQYF. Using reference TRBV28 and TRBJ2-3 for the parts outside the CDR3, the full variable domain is DVKVTQSSRYLVKRTGEKVFLECVQDMDHENMFWYRQDPGLGLRLIYFSYDVKMKEKGDIPEGYSVSREKKERFSLILESASTNQTSMYLCASSFTRPDTQYFGPGTRLTVL.

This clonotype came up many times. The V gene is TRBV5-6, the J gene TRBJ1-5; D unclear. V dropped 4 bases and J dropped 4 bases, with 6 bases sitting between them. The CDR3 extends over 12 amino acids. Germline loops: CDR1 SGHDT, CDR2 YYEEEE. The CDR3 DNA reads TGTGCCAGCAGCCGCCTGAATCAGCCCCAGCATTTT. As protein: CASSRLNQPQHF.

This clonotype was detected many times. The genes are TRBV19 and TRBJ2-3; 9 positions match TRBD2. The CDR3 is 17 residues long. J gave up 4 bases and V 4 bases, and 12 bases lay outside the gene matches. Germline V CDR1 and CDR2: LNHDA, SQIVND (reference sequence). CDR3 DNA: TGTGCCAGTAGTACCGGATGGACTAGCGAGGAGGCAGATACGCAGTATTTT. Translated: CASSTGWTSEEADTQYF.

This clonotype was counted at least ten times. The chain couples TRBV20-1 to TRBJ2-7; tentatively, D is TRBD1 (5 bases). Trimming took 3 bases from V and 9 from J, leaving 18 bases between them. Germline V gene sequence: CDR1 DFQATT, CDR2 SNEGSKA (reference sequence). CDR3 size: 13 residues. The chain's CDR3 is CSASNRRSGLQYF. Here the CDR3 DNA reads TGCAGTGCTAGTAACAGGCGGTCCGGGCTGCAGTACTTC.

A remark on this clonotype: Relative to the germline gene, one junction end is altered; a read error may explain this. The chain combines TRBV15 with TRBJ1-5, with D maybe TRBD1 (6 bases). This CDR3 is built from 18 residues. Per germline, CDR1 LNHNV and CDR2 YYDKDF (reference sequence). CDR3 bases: TGTGCCACCAACAGAGCCCTGACAGGTTCTCGGGGTAATCAGCCCCAGCATTTT. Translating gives CATNRALTGSRGNQPQHF.

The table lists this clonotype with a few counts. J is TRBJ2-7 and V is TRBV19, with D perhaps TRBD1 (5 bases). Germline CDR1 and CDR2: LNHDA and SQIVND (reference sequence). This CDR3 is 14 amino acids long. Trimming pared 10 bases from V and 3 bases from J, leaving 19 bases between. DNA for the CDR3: TGTGCCACCAGGGCGGCGAGCGTGGGCTACGAGCAGTACTTC. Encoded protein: CATRAASVGYEQYF.

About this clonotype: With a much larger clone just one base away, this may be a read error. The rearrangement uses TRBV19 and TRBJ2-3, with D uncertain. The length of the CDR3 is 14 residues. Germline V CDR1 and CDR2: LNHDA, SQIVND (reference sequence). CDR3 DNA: TGTGCCAGTAGTATTCCCCAACGTCGTCCTGAATCTTTCTTT. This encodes CASSIPQRRPESFF.